Described below is a single T cell receptor (beta chain) sequence and its context. The target antigen is unknown. This CDR3 comprises 17 residues. CDR1 is MGHRA and CDR2 is YSYEKL in the germline V gene. The junction had 9 bases not matched to a gene; V was cut back by 1 base and J by 0 bases. Participants comprised healthy donors of bone marrow. PCR primers comprised 60 Vbeta and 13 Jbeta primers. TCRdb's table, derived via immunoSEQ multiplex PCR, lists solely in-frame clones and lacks some. The repertoire holds 74,000 or so clones, about three quarters seen once, with roughly 3% in the top ten. The data are from a study of cytomegalovirus exposure and HLA in healthy donors. Findings and caveats of the study: Most TCR sequences showed up rarely, but some public TCRs showed up in many donors. A link between a missense DCLRE1C variant and TCR beta V- and J-gene trimming emerged from a later analysis. Sequence variants that were highly shared formed a cluster that was likely a sequencing artifact.

The chain recombines TRBV4-1 with TRBJ2-7; 7 bases are shared with TRBD2. The sequence was collected from a man in his fifties in good health and CMV-seropositive. The material sequenced was PBMCs. CDR3 nucleotides: TGCGCCAGCAGCCAAGTTCCCCCGGGACTAATCTCCTACGAGCAGTACTTC. Encoded protein: CASSQVPPGLISYEQYF.